These T cell receptor beta chains were read from a single sample in a study of T cell changes during pregnancy in multiple sclerosis. The protocol was immunoSEQ multiplex PCR, while the TCRdb copy is restricted to in-frame clones and leaves out a portion. The table shows roughly 70,000 clones, with around 92% occurring only once. The sequences come from peripheral blood, collected before pregnancy. These receptors were obtained from a female donor with multiple sclerosis, enrolled in a pregnancy study. Both conserved end residues are part of each CDR3. The order of the fields is J gene, D gene, clone size, V gene, CDR3 DNA, CDR3 protein. The D gene is left open where the match is weak. Clone size is stated in some rows and not others, as once, few, many or a class when expanded.

TRBJ1-1,.,.,TRBV19,TGTGCCAGTAGGAGAGGGTCGGGAGACCCGAACACTGAAGCTTTCTTT,CASRRGSGDPNTEAFF
TRBJ2-3,TRBD2,once,TRBV4-1,TGCGCCAGCAGCCAAGGGGGGACTAGCGGGAGTACAGATACGCAGTATTTT,CASSQGGTSGSTDTQYF
TRBJ2-1,.,.,TRBV18,TGTGCCAGCTCACCAGACTCCGTCGAGCAGTTCTTC,CASSPDSVEQFF
TRBJ2-1,TRBD2,.,TRBV23-1,TGCGCCAGCAGTCTAAACTACCTAGCGGGACTACCCCGGGAGTGTTGCGTCGATGAGCAGTTCTTC,CASSLNYLAGLPRECCVDEQFF
TRBJ2-1,.,.,TRBV18,TGTGCCAGCTCACCACAGACTCTTCTAGAGAATGTTGAGCAGTTCTTC,CASSPQTLLENVEQFF
TRBJ1-3,TRBD1,.,TRBV11-3,TGTGCCAGCAGCTTAGGTACAGGGGGCATACACTCTGGAAACACCATATATTTT,CASSLGTGGIHSGNTIYF
TRBJ2-1,.,.,TRBV5-1,TGCGCCAGCAGTTTGGGTGCCGGGGATGGGAATGAGCAGTTCTTC,CASSLGAGDGNEQFF
TRBJ2-7,TRBD2,.,TRBV29-1,TGCAGCGCTCGGACTAGCGGGAGCTACGAGCAGTACTTC,CSARTSGSYEQYF
TRBJ2-1,.,.,TRBV7-2,TGTGCCAGCAGCTTTGAGCTTTCGAACCTTGAGCAGTTCTTC,CASSFELSNLEQFF
TRBJ2-3,.,.,TRBV11-3,TGTGCCAGCAGCTCGGGGGTGTCCTCAGATACGCAGTATTTT,CASSSGVSSDTQYF
TRBJ1-2,TRBD1,once,TRBV19,TGTGCCAGCGACAGGGGAAACTATGGCTACACCTTC,CASDRGNYGYTF
TRBJ1-2,TRBD1,once,TRBV27,TGTGCCAGCAGTTTATCATCGCGGCAGGGGGTGTCCGCTGGCTACACCTTC,CASSLSSRQGVSAGYTF
TRBJ1-4,.,few,TRBV4-2,TGTGCCAGCAGCCAAGATTCGGATGAAAAACTGTTTTTT,CASSQDSDEKLFF
TRBJ1-2,TRBD1,.,TRBV28,TGTGCCAGCAGCCCGGGGGGACAGGGACCCTATGGCTACACCTTC,CASSPGGQGPYGYTF
TRBJ2-7,TRBD2,.,TRBV5-1,TGCGCCAGCAGCTCAGGACTAGCGGGAGGCCCACTCTCCTACGAGCAGTACTTC,CASSSGLAGGPLSYEQYF
TRBJ1-2,.,.,TRBV30,TGTGCCTGGAGTATAGGGGGGGACTATGGCTACACCTTC,CAWSIGGDYGYTF